What follows is one T cell receptor (beta chain) and its context. The protocol was immunoSEQ multiplex PCR, while the TCRdb copy is restricted to in-frame clones and leaves out a portion. The data hold about 200,000 clones, with about 91% observed a single time. The length of the CDR3 is 16 residues. Per germline, CDR1 MNHEY and CDR2 SMNVEV (reference sequence). The ends lost 6 bases at V and 3 bases at J; junction bases unmatched: 6. The data derive from a study of control samples from healthy donors and cancer patients. The source is a man aged 25 to 45 in good health. The J gene is TRBJ1-4, the V gene TRBV27; TRBD1 aligns across 11 bases. The sample comprised blood. CDR3: CASSLLGQGANEKLFF. The DNA of the CDR3 is TGTGCCAGCAGCCTTCTGGGACAGGGGGCTAATGAAAAACTGTTTTTT.